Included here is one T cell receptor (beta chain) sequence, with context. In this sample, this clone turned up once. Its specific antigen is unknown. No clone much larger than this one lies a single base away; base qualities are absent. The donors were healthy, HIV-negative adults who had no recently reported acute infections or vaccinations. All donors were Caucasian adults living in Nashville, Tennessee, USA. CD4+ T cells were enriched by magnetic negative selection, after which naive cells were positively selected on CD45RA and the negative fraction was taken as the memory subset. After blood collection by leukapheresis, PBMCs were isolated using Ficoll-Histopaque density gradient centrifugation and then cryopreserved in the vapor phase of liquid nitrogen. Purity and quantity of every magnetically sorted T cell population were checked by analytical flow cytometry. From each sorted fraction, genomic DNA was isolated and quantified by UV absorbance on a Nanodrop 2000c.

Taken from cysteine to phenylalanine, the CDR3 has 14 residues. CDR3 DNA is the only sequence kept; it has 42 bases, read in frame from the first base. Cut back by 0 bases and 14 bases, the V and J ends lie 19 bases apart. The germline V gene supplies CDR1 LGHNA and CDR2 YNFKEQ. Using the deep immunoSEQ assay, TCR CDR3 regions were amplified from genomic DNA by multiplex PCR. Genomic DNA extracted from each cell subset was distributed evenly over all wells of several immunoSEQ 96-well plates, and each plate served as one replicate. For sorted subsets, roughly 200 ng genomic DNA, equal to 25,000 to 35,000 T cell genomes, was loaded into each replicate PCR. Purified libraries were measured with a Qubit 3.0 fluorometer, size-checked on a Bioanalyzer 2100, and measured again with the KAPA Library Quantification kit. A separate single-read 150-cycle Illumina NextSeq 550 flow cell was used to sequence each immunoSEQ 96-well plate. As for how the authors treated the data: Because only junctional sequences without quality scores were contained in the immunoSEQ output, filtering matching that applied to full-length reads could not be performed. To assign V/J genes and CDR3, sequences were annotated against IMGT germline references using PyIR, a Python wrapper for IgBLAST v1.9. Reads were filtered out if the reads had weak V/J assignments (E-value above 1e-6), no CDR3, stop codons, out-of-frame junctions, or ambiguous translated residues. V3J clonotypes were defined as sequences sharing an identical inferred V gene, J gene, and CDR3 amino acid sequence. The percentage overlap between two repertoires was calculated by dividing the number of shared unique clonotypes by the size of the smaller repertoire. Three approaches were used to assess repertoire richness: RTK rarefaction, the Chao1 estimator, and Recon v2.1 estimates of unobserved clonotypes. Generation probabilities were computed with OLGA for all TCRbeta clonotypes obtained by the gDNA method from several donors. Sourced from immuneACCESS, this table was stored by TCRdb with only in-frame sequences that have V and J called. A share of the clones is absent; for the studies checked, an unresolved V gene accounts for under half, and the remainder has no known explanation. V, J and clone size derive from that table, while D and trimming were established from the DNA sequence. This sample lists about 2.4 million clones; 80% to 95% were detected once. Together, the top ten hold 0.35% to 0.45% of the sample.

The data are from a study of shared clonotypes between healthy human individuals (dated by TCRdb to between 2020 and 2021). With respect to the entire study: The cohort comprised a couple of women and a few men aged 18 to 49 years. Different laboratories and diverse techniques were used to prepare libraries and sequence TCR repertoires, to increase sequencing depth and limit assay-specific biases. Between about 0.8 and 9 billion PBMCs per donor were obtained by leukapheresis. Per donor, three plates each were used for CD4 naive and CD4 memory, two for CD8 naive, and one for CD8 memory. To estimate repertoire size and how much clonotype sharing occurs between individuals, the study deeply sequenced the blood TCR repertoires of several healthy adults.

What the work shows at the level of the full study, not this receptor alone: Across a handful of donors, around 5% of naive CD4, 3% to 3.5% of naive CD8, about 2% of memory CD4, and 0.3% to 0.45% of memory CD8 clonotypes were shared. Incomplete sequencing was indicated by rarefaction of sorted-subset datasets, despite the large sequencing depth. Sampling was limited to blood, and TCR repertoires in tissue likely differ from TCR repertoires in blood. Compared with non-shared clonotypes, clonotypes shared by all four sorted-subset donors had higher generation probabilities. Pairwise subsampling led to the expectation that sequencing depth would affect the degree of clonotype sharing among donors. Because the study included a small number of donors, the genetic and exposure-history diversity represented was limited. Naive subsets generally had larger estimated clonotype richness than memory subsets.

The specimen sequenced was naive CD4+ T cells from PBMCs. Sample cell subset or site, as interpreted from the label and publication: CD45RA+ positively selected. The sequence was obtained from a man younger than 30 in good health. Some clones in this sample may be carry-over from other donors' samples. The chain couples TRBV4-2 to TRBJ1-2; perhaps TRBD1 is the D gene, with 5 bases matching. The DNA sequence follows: TGTGCCAGCAGCCAAGATCGGCTTGTCGACAGTCGAACCTTC. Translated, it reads CASSQDRLVDSRTF.